This entry describes one T cell receptor beta chain. Its target is unknown. Several immunoSEQ plates held equal portions of the genomic DNA taken from each subset. Assay: immunoSEQ multiplex PCR; the TCRdb copy retains only in-frame clones and omits some. The sample holds fewer than 700,000 clones, roughly four fifths seen once. The CDR3 is 14 amino acids. The V gene's germline CDR1 is MGHRA and CDR2 YSYEKL. The junction had 8 bases not matched to a gene; V was cut back by 4 bases and J by 9 bases. This sample is drawn from a study of shared clonotypes between healthy human individuals. Background on the study: The donor group consisted of a couple of women and three men, aged 18 to 49.

Study results and limitations: Among donors, clonotype sharing was expected to be affected by sequencing depth.

The receptor's source is a woman between 35 and 50 years old in good health. Some clones in this sample may be carry-over from other donors' samples. What was sequenced was PBMCs. This rearrangement joins TRBV4-1 to TRBJ1-3; 8 bases align to TRBD1. CDR3 DNA: TGCGCCAGCAGCCTTGACAGGGGCACACGCACCATATATTTT. This encodes CASSLDRGTRTIYF.